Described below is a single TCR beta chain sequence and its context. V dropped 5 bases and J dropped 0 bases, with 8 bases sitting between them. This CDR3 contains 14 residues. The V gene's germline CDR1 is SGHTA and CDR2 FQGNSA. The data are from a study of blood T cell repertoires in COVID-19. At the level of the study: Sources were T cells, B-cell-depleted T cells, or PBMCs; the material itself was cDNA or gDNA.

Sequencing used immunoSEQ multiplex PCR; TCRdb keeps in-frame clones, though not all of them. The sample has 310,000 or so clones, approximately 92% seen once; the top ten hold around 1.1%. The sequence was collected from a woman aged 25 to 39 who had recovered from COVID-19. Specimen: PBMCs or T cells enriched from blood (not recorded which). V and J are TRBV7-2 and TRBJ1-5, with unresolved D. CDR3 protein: CASSVQVSNQPQHF. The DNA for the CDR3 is TGTGCCAGCAGCGTACAAGTTAGCAATCAGCCCCAGCATTTT.